This T cell receptor beta chain was retrieved from a study of immune evolution from preneoplasia to lung adenocarcinoma. TCRdb keeps only in-frame clones here, not all; method: immunoSEQ multiplex PCR. In the table there are about 21,000 clones, over 70% of which are singletons. Patients had resection in Japan or China between about 2013 and 2018. The CDR3 consists of 15 residues. The germline gives CDR1 SGHDN, CDR2 FVKESK. Deletions cut 4 bases from V and 1 base from J, with 10 bases between. Material: FFPE invasive lung adenocarcinoma tissue. This sequence was found in a person between 60 and 69 years old with lung adenocarcinoma. V is TRBV14 and J is TRBJ2-2; D is possibly TRBD2 (5 bases). The CDR3 spells CASSREIGNTGELFF. In DNA form, the CDR3 reads TGTGCCAGCAGCCGGGAGATTGGGAACACCGGGGAGCTGTTTTTT.